A selection of T cell receptor beta chains follows, all from one sample in a study of T-cell memory formation after mild COVID-19. TCRdb itself ran the 5' RACE reads through MiXCR, one entry per CDR3 protein. Of approximately 450,000 distinct CDR3 sequences listed, approximately 18% are singletons. Sequencing input: PBMCs or a T cell subset sorted from them (not recorded which). Receptors originate from an adult woman who had mild COVID-19 (a few samples of this study predate the infection). Cell type and time point are not known. CDR3s include the opening cysteine and the closing phenylalanine or tryptophan. The D gene is left open where the match is weak. Expanded clones are given a class, and other clones once, few, many or no size at all.

TRBV7-2	TRBD2	TRBJ2-7	-	TGTGCCATCACTAGCGGGGCCTACGAGCAGTACTTC	CAITSGAYEQYF
TRBV4-1	-	TRBJ2-5	few	TGCGCCAGCAGCCAAGGTAGTCGGCTGGGTACCCAGTACTTC	CASSQGSRLGTQYF
TRBV7-6	-	TRBJ2-1	few	TGTGCCAGCAGCTTCCCCCGGGGCGGTCGTTCGGACAATGAGCAGTTCTTC	CASSFPRGGRSDNEQFF
TRBV20-1	-	TRBJ2-5	few	TGCAGTGCTGGAGTGGTGGGCGAGACCCAGTACTTC	CSAGVVGETQYF
TRBV12-3/TRBV12-4	-	TRBJ1-5	many	TGTGCCAGCAGTTTGGCAGCAGGCAATCAGCCCCAGCATTTT	CASSLAAGNQPQHF
TRBV5-6	-	TRBJ2-5	-	TGTGCCAGCAGCTCCGGGCCTGGGGAGACCCAGTACTTC	CASSSGPGETQYF
TRBV6-5	TRBD1	TRBJ2-2	-	TGTGCCAGCAGTTACTTCGGGACAGGCACCGGGGAGCTGTTTTTT	CASSYFGTGTGELFF
TRBV11-1	-	TRBJ2-1	few	TGTGCCAGCAGCTTAGCGGGGGGACTTCGGGAGCAGTTCTTC	CASSLAGGLREQFF
TRBV7-9	TRBD1	TRBJ2-3	-	TGTGCCACCGGACAGGGGTTCACAGATACGCAGTATTTT	CATGQGFTDTQYF
TRBV5-1	-	TRBJ2-3	few	TGCGCCAGCAGCTTGGCACAGGTGACAGATACGCAGTATTTT	CASSLAQVTDTQYF
TRBV6-5	TRBD2	TRBJ2-5	few	TGTGCCAGCAGTTACTCGATCTGGGCTAGCGGGAGTGGGCGGCAAGAGACCCAGTACTTC	CASSYSIWASGSGRQETQYF
TRBV12-3/TRBV12-4	TRBD2	TRBJ2-7	few	TGTGCCAGCAACTGGAGCGGGGGCGTTACCACTGGAGAGCAGTACTTC	CASNWSGGVTTGEQYF
TRBV10-3	-	TRBJ2-3	many	TGTGCCATCAGTGAGCCAGCTAGCACAGATACGCAGTATTTT	CAISEPASTDTQYF
TRBV29-1	-	TRBJ2-7	-	TGCAGCGTTTCGACAGGAACCTACGAGCAGTACTTC	CSVSTGTYEQYF
TRBV20-1	-	TRBJ1-2	-	TGCAGTGCCGCCCCAGATGCAGGGTCATATGGCTACACCTTC	CSAAPDAGSYGYTF
TRBV11-2	-	TRBJ2-2	few	TGTGCCAGCAGCTACAACGCAAGGGAGCTGTTTTTT	CASSYNARELFF
TRBV7-7	-	TRBJ2-1	few	TGTGCTAGCAGCTTAGAGCGGGCTGAATACAATGAGCAGTTCTTC	CASSLERAEYNEQFF
TRBV29-1	-	TRBJ2-3	once	TGCAGCGCTGGAAAGACAGGGGAGGGCACAGATACGCAGTGTTTT	CSAGKTGEGTDTQCF
TRBV9	-	TRBJ2-7	few	TGTGCCAGCAGCGTAGGCAGCGGGTACTCCTACGAGCAGTACTTC	CASSVGSGYSYEQYF
TRBV2	-	TRBJ1-1	-	TGTGCCAGCAGTGAAAAGGGCAGTCATGGGACTGAAGCTTTCTTT	CASSEKGSHGTEAFF
TRBV2	-	TRBJ1-3	few	TGTGCCAGCAGTGAAGACCCCGGGGAGGCCGGAAACACCATATATTTT	CASSEDPGEAGNTIYF
TRBV12-3/TRBV12-4	-	TRBJ2-7	many	TGTGCCAGCAGCCTGGGGGGCGGAGAGCAGTACTTC	CASSLGGGEQYF
TRBV6-5	-	TRBJ1-6	few	TGTGCCAGCAGTATTAATTATAATTCACCCCTCCACTTT	CASSINYNSPLHF
TRBV20-1	TRBD1	TRBJ2-2	many	TGCAGTGCTAGACAGGGGGTCGGGGAGCTGTTTTTT	CSARQGVGELFF
TRBV7-3	TRBD2	TRBJ2-1	-	TGTGCCAGCAGCTTAGGACTAGGGCTCGCGGGGGGGCACAATGAGCAGTTCTTC	CASSLGLGLAGGHNEQFF